This is a list of T cell receptor beta chains from one sample in a study of identical twins. TCRdb analysed the 5' RACE reads with MiXCR anew, one entry per CDR3 protein. Among about 240,000 distinct CDR3 sequences listed, 7.5% were seen once. These records were also assigned to another study, of yellow fever vaccine responses in identical twins.

The sequencing input was CD8+ T cells sorted from blood. The source of these receptors is a woman in her late teens or twenties in good health. The CDR3 runs from the conserved cysteine through the conserved F or W. Fields, in order: V gene, D gene, clone size, J gene, CDR3 DNA, CDR3 protein. The D gene is left open where the match is weak. Clone size appears in some rows only: once, few, many, or a class for an expanded clone.

V gene: TRBV14
D gene: NA
clone size: NA
J gene: TRBJ2-1
CDR3 DNA: TGTGCCAGCAGCAGTACGGGATACGATTACAATGAGCAGTTCTTC
CDR3 protein: CASSSTGYDYNEQFF

V gene: TRBV29-1
D gene: NA
clone size: few
J gene: TRBJ2-6
CDR3 DNA: TGCAGCGCTTTAGACCCCTCTGGGGCCAACGTCCTGACTTTC
CDR3 protein: CSALDPSGANVLTF

V gene: TRBV4-1
D gene: NA
clone size: NA
J gene: TRBJ2-1
CDR3 DNA: TGCGCCAGCAGCCATCTCTATACGGAGCAGTTCTTC
CDR3 protein: CASSHLYTEQFF

V gene: TRBV7-7
D gene: NA
clone size: NA
J gene: TRBJ2-7
CDR3 DNA: TGTGCCAGCAGCCGCGGGACTTCCAACGAGCAGTACTTC
CDR3 protein: CASSRGTSNEQYF

V gene: TRBV20-1
D gene: NA
clone size: NA
J gene: TRBJ2-2
CDR3 DNA: TGCTGTGCTACCCACTACAGGTCGAACACCGGGGAGCTGTTTTTT
CDR3 protein: CCATHYRSNTGELFF

V gene: TRBV11-2
D gene: TRBD2
clone size: few
J gene: TRBJ2-1
CDR3 DNA: TGTGCCAGCAGCCAACTAGCGGGAGGGACAAATGAGCAGTTCTTC
CDR3 protein: CASSQLAGGTNEQFF

V gene: TRBV28
D gene: NA
clone size: NA
J gene: TRBJ2-5
CDR3 DNA: TGTGCCAGCAGCCGGGGCCCCGGGGAAGAGACCCAGTACTTC
CDR3 protein: CASSRGPGEETQYF

V gene: TRBV20-1
D gene: NA
clone size: few
J gene: TRBJ2-1
CDR3 DNA: TGCAGTGCTAGAGTCCCGTACAATGAGCAGTTCTTC
CDR3 protein: CSARVPYNEQFF

V gene: TRBV28
D gene: TRBD2
clone size: NA
J gene: TRBJ2-7
CDR3 DNA: TGTGCCAGCAAAGTGACTAGCGGGAGCTACGAGCAGTACTTC
CDR3 protein: CASKVTSGSYEQYF

V gene: TRBV3-1
D gene: NA
clone size: NA
J gene: TRBJ1-5
CDR3 DNA: TGTGCCAGCAGCGCCACGACAGCAAGCAATCAGCCCCAGCATTTT
CDR3 protein: CASSATTASNQPQHF

V gene: TRBV5-6
D gene: NA
clone size: many
J gene: TRBJ1-5
CDR3 DNA: TGTGCCAGCAGCTTGGAATTTAGCAATCAGCCCCAGCATTTT
CDR3 protein: CASSLEFSNQPQHF

V gene: TRBV4-1
D gene: TRBD1
clone size: few
J gene: TRBJ1-1
CDR3 DNA: TGCGCCAGCAGCCAAGATAAAGGGACAGGGGGCCTGAACACTGAAGCTTTCTTT
CDR3 protein: CASSQDKGTGGLNTEAFF

V gene: TRBV6-5
D gene: NA
clone size: few
J gene: TRBJ2-1
CDR3 DNA: TGTGCCAGCAGTTACTCGGGGGAAGGGAATGAGCAGTTCTTC
CDR3 protein: CASSYSGEGNEQFF

V gene: TRBV7-9
D gene: NA
clone size: few
J gene: TRBJ1-2
CDR3 DNA: TGTGCCAGCAGCTTAGGTCTCCCCGATGGCTACACCTTC
CDR3 protein: CASSLGLPDGYTF

V gene: TRBV29-1
D gene: TRBD1
clone size: NA
J gene: TRBJ1-3
CDR3 DNA: TGCAGCGTCCCATTCCTCCCGACAGGGGTCAACGACACCATATATTTT
CDR3 protein: CSVPFLPTGVNDTIYF

V gene: TRBV28
D gene: NA
clone size: many
J gene: TRBJ2-7
CDR3 DNA: TGTGCCAGCAGTACCCTCTGGGGCTACTACGGGATCTCCTACGAGCAGTACTTC
CDR3 protein: CASSTLWGYYGISYEQYF

V gene: TRBV10-3
D gene: NA
clone size: few
J gene: TRBJ2-2
CDR3 DNA: TGTGCCATCAGTGAGCCTCAACTCAAAACAGGCATAGGGTTCGGCGGGGAGCTGTTTTTT
CDR3 protein: CAISEPQLKTGIGFGGELFF

V gene: TRBV3-1
D gene: TRBD2
clone size: many
J gene: TRBJ2-5
CDR3 DNA: TGTGCCACTTCACTAGCGGGGTCGGAGACCCAGTACTTC
CDR3 protein: CATSLAGSETQYF

V gene: TRBV5-1
D gene: NA
clone size: many
J gene: TRBJ2-5
CDR3 DNA: TGCGCCAGCAGCTTGGCCGAGGTGTTAGCGGCACCCACTCAAGAGACCCAGTACTTC
CDR3 protein: CASSLAEVLAAPTQETQYF